Listed below are T cell receptor beta chains from one sample, sequenced in a study of T cell responses to AZD1222 COVID-19 vaccine. Repertoires were generated with immunoSEQ multiplex PCR, while TCRdb's copy carries only in-frame clones and drops some. Of around 140,000 clones in the sample, more than 85% were seen once. The sample in question was peripheral blood, obtained on day 0 of AZD1222 vaccination. The receptors stem from an adult in good health. The CDR3 runs from the conserved cysteine through the conserved F or W.

>TRBV2|TRBJ2-5|17
CASSPGLAGGPGETQYF
>TRBV27|TRBJ1-4|16
CASSLVPGHRNEKLFF
>TRBV7-3|TRBJ1-1|15
CASSPRDRGRSEAFF
>TRBV28|TRBJ2-7|15
CASSVSSGRGYEQYF
>TRBV2|TRBJ1-5|15
CASSEAGRANQPQHF
>TRBV7-9|TRBJ1-1|12
CASSIMRFEAFF
>TRBV5-8|TRBJ1-1|14
CASSFRDRGCGAFF
>TRBV18|TRBJ1-6|16
CASSPPMGAGNSPLHF
>TRBV30|TRBJ2-1|14
CAWQLEAGFNEQFF
>TRBV19|TRBJ1-5|16
CASSIQAGGGNQPQHF
>TRBV5-1|TRBJ2-7|13
CASSLRGPYEQYF
>TRBV10-3|TRBJ2-5|16
CAISEPLGLAEETQYF
>TRBV2|TRBJ2-3|14
CASGSGPSTDTQYF
>TRBV5-1|TRBJ2-7|14
CASSLAWGTYEQYF
>TRBV7-9|TRBJ2-2|14
CASSRDRPTGELFF